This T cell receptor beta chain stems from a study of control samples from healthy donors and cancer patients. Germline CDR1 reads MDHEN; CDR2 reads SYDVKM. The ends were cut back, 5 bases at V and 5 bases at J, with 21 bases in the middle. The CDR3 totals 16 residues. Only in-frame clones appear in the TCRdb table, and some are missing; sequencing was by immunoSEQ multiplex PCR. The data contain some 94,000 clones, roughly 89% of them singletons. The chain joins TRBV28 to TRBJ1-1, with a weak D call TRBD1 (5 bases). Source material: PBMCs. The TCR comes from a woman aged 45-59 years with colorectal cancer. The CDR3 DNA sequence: TGTGCCAGCAGTACCCGAACGAGGGGCGGAAGTACTGAAGCTTTCTTT. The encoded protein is CASSTRTRGGSTEAFF.